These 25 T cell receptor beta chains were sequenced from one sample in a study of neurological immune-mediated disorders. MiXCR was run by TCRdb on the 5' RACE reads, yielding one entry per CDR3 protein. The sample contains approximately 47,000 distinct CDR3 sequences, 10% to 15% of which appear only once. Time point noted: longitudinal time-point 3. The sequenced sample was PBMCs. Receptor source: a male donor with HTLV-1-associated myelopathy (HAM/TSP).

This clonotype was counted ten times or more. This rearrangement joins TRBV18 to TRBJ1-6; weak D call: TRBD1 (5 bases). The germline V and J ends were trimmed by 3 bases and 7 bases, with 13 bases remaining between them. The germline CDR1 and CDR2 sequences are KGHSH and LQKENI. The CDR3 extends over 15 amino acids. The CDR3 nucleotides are TGTGCCAGCTCACCTGGACAAAGGGAAAATTCACCCCTCCACTTT. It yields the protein CASSPGQRENSPLHF.

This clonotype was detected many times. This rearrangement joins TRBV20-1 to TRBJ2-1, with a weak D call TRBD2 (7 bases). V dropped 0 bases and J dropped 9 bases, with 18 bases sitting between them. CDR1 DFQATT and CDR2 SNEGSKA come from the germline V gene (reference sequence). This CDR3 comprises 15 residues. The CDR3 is CSARDGGGGLAEQFF. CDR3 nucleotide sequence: TGCAGTGCTAGAGATGGGGGGGGGGGCCTGGCTGAGCAGTTCTTC.

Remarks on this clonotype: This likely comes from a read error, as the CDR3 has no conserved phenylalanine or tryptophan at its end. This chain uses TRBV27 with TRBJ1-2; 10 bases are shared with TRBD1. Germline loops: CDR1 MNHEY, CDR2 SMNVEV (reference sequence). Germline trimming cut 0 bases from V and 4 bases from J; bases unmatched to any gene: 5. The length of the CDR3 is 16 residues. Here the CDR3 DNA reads TGTGCCAGCAGTTTATCGAGACAGGGGGCAAGCTATGGCTACACCGTC. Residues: CASSLSRQGASYGYTV.

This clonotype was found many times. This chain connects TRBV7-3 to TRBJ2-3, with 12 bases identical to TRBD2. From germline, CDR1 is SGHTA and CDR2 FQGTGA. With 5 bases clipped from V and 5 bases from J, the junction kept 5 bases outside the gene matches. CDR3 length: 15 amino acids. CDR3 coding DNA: TGTGCCAGCAGCCGGACTAGCGGGGAGGGAGATACGCAGTATTTT. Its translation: CASSRTSGEGDTQYF.

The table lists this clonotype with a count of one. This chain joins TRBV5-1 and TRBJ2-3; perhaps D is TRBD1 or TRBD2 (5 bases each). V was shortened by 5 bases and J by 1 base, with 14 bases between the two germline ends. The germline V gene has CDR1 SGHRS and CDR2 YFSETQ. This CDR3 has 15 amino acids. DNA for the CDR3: TGCGCCAGCAGGTCCGGGGCCCAGGGCACAGATACGCAGTATTTT. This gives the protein CASRSGAQGTDTQYF.

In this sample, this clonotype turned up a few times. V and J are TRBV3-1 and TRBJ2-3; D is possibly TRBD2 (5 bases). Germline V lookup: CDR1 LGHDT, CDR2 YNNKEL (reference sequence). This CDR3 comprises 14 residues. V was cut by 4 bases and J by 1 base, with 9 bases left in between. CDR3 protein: CASSPRTGTDTQYF. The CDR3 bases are TGTGCCAGCAGCCCTCGGACTGGCACAGATACGCAGTATTTT.

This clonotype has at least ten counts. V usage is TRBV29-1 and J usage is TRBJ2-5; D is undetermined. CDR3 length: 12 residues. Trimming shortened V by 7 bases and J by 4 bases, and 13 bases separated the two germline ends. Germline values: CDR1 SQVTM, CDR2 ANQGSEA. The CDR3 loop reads CSAHSVVETQYF. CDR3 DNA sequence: TGCAGCGCCCATTCGGTGGTAGAGACCCAGTACTTC.

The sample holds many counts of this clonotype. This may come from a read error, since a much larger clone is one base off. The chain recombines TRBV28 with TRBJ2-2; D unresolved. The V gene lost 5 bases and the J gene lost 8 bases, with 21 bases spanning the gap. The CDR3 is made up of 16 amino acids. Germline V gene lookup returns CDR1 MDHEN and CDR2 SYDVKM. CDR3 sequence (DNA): TGTGCCAGCAGTGCCCGGTACACCGGGCGGCCGGGGGAGCTGTTTTTT. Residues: CASSARYTGRPGELFF. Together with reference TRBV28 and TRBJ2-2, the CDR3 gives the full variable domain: DVKVTQSSRYLVKRTGEKVFLECVQDMDHENMFWYRQDPGLGLRLIYFSYDVKMKEKGDIPEGYSVSREKKERFSLILESASTNQTSMYLCASSARYTGRPGELFFGEGSRLTVL.

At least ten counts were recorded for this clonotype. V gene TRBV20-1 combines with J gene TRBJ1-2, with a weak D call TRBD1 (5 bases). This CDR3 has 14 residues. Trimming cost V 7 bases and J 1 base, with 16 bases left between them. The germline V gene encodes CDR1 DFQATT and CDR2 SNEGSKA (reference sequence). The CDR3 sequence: CSGRGGEVNYGYTF. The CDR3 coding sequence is TGCAGTGGGAGGGGAGGGGAAGTTAACTATGGCTACACCTTC.

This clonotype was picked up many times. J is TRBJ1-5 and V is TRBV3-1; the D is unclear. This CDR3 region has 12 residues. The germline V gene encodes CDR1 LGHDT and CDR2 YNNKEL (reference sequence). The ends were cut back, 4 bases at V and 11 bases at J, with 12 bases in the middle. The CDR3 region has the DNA TGTGCCAGCAGCCGAGATGGTGGAGCCCAGCATTTT. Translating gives CASSRDGGAQHF.

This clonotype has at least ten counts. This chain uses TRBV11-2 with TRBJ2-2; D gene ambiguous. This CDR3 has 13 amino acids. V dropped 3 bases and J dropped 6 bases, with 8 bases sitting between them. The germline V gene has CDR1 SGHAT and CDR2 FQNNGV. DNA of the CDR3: TGTGCCAGCAGCTTTAACTACGCCGGGGAGCTGTTTTTT. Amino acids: CASSFNYAGELFF.

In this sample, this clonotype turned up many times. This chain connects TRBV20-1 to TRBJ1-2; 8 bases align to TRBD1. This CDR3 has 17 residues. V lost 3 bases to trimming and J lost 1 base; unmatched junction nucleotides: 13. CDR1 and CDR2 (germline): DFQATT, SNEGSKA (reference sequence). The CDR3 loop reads CSASQGMSTGGNYGYTF. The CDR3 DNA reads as TGCAGTGCTAGTCAAGGGATGAGCACAGGGGGTAACTATGGCTACACCTTC.

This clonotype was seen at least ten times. CDR3 nucleotide sequence: TGTGCCAGCAGTCCCCAGGGGAGCACAGATACGCAGTATTTT. It encodes CASSPQGSTDTQYF. The V gene is TRBV28, the J gene TRBJ2-3, with D maybe TRBD1 (6 bases). The CDR3 consists of 14 residues. The V end lost 5 bases, the J end lost 0 bases, and 9 bases lay between the germline ends. Per germline, CDR1 MDHEN and CDR2 SYDVKM.

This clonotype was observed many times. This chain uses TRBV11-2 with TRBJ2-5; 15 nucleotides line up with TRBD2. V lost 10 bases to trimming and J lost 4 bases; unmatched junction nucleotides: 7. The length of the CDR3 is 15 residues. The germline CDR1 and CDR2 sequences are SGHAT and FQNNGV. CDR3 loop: CATEPGLAGGETQYF. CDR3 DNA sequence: TGTGCCACAGAACCGGGACTAGCGGGGGGAGAGACCCAGTACTTC.

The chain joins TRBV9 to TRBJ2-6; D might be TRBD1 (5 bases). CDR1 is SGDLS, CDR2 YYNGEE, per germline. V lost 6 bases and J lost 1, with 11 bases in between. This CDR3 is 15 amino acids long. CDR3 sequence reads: CASTSPGSGANVLTF. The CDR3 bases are TGTGCCAGCACCTCCCCAGGGTCTGGGGCCAACGTCCTGACTTTC.

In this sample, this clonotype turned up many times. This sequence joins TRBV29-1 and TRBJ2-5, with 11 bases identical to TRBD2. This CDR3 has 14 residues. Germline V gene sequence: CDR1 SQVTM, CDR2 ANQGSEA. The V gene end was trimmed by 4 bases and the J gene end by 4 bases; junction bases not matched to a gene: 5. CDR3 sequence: CSVVVAGGPETQYF. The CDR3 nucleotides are TGCAGCGTTGTTGTAGCGGGGGGGCCAGAGACCCAGTACTTC. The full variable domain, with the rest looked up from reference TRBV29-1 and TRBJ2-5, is SAVISQKPSRDICQRGTSLTIQCQVDSQVTMMFWYRQQPGQSLTLIATANQGSEATYESGFVIDKFPISRPNLTFSTLTVSNMSPEDSSIYLCSVVVAGGPETQYFGPGTRLLVL.

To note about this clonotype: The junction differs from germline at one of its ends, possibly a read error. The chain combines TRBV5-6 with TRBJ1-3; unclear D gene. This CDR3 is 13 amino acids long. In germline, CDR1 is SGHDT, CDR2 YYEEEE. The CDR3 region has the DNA TGTGCCAGTAGCTCCTGCCAGGGAAACACCATATATTTT. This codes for CASSSCQGNTIYF.

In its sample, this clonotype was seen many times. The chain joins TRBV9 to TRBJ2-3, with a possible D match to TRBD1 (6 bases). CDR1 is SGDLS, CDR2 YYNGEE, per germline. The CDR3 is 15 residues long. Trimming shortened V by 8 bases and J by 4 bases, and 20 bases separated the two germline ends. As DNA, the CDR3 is TGTGCCAGTACCCCGGGACACCGTCAGGCAGATACGCAGTATTTT. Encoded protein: CASTPGHRQADTQYF. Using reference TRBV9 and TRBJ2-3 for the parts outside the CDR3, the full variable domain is DSGVTQTPKHLITATGQRVTLRCSPRSGDLSVYWYQQSLDQGLQFLIQYYNGEERAKGNILERFSAQQFPDLHSELNLSSLELGDSALYFCASTPGHRQADTQYFGPGTRLTVL.

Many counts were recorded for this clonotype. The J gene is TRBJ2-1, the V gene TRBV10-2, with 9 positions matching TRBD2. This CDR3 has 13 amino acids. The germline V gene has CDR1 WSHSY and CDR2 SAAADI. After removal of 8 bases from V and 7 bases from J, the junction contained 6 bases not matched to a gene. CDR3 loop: CASGTSLGNEQFF. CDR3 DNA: TGCGCCAGCGGGACTAGCCTAGGGAATGAGCAGTTCTTC.

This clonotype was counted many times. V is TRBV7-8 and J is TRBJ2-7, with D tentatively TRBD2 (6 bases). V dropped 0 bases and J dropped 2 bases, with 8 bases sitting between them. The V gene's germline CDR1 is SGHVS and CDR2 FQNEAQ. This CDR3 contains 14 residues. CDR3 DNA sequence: TGTGCCAGCAGCTTAGCGGAGGGTACCTACGAGCAGTACTTC. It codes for CASSLAEGTYEQYF.

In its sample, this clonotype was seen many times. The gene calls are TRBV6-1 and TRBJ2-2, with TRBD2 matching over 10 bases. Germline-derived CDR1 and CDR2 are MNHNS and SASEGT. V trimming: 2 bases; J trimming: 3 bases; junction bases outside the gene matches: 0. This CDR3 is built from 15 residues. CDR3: CASSELAGDTGELFF. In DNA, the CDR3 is TGTGCCAGCAGTGAACTAGCGGGGGACACCGGGGAGCTGTTTTTT.

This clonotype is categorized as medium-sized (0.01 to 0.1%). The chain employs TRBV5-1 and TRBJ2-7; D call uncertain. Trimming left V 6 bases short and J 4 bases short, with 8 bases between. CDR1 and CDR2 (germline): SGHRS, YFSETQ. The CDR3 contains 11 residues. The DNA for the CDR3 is TGCGCCAGCAAGGGCGAATACGAGCAGTACTTC. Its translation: CASKGEYEQYF.

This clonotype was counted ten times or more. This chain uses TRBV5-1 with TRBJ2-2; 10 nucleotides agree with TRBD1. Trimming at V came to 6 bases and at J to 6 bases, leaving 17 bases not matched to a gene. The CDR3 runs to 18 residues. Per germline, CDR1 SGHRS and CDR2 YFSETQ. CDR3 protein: CASNIAPPGQGTPGELFF. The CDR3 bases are TGCGCCAGCAATATTGCCCCACCGGGACAGGGGACACCCGGGGAGCTGTTTTTT.

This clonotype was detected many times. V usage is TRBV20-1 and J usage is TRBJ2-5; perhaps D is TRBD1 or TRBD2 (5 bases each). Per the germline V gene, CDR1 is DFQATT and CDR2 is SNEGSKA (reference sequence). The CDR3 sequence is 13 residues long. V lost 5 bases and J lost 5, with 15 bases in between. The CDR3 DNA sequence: TGCAGTGCTGGGGACGTGGGCGGGGAGACCCAGTACTTC. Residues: CSAGDVGGETQYF.

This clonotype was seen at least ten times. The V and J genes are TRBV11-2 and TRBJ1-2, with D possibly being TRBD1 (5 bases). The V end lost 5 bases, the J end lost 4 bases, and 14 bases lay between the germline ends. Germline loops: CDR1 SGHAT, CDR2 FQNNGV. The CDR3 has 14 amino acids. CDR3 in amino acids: CASSIIDRPYGYTF. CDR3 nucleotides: TGTGCCAGCAGCATAATCGACAGACCCTATGGCTACACCTTC.